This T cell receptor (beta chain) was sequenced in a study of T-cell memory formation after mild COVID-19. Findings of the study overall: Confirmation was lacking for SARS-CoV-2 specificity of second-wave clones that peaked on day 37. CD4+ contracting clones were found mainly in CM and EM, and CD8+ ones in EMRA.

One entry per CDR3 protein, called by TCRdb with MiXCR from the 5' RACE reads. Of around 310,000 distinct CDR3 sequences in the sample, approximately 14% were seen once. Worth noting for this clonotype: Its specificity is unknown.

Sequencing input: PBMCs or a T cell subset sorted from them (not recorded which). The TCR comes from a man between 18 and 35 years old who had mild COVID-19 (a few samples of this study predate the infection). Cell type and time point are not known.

The CDR3 nucleotides read TGTGCCAGCAGCAGAGGGGGTAGCGACACCGGGGAGCTGTTTTTT. Its protein product is CASSRGGSDTGELFF. V is TRBV7-3 and J is TRBJ2-2; perhaps TRBD1 as D (6 bases). The V gene's germline CDR1 is SGHTA and CDR2 FQGTGA. V dropped 5 bases and J dropped 3 bases, with 13 bases sitting between them. The CDR3 loop spans 15 amino acids.